This T cell receptor (beta chain) originates from a study of blood T cell repertoires in COVID-19. The germline V and J ends were trimmed by 4 bases and 4 bases, with 17 bases remaining between them. The CDR3 totals 16 residues. CDR1 and CDR2 from the germline V gene are MGHRA and YSYEKL. The method was immunoSEQ multiplex PCR; TCRdb's version includes in-frame clones alone and lacks a portion of them. The sample has hundreds of thousands of clones, approximately 86% seen once; the top ten hold around 13%. This TCR was sampled from a woman in her seventies with COVID-19, enrolled during active disease. The chain employs TRBV4-1 and TRBJ1-3, with D maybe TRBD1 (6 bases). Sequencing input: peripheral blood. The CDR3 is CASSPQGYTGGNTIYF. Here the CDR3 DNA reads TGCGCCAGCAGCCCGCAGGGGTACACGGGAGGAAACACCATATATTTT.